This T cell receptor beta chain originates from a study of blood T cell repertoires in COVID-19. Only in-frame clones appear in the TCRdb table, and some are missing; sequencing was by immunoSEQ multiplex PCR. The sample has approximately 120,000 clones; around three quarters are singletons. Per germline, CDR1 SGHVS and CDR2 FQNEAQ. The CDR3 is made up of 13 amino acids. V was shortened by 5 bases and J by 5 bases, with 12 bases between the two germline ends. Sequencing input: peripheral blood. This chain links TRBV7-8 with TRBJ1-1; possible D gene TRBD1, 5 bases. The source is a human donor in a cohort sampled during active or convalescent COVID-19. Here the CDR3 reads CASSPRQGTEAFF. CDR3 DNA: TGTGCCAGCAGCCCCCGGCAGGGTACTGAAGCTTTCTTT.